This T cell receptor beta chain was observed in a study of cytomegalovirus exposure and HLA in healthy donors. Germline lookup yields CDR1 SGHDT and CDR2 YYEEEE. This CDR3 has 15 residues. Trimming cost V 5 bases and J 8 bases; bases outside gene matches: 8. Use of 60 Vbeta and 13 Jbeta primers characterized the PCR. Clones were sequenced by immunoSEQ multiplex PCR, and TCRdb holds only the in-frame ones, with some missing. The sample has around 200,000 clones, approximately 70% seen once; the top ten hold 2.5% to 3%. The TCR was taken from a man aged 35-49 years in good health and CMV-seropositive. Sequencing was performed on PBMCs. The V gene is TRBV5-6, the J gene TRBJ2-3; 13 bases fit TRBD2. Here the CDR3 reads CASRPQGLAGTTQYF. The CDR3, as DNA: TGTGCCAGCAGACCCCAGGGACTAGCGGGGACTACGCAGTATTTT.